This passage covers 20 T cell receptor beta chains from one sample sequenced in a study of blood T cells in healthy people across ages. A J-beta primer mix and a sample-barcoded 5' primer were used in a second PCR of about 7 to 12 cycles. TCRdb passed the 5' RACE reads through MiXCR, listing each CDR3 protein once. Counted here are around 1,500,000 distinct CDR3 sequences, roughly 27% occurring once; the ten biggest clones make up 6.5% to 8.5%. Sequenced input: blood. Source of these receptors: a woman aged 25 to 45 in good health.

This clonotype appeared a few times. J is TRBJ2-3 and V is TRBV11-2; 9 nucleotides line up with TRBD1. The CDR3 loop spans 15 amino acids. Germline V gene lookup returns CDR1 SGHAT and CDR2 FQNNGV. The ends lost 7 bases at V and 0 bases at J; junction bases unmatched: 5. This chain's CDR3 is CASTPGTGSTDTQYF. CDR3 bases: TGTGCCAGCACCCCGGGGACAGGGAGCACAGATACGCAGTATTTT.

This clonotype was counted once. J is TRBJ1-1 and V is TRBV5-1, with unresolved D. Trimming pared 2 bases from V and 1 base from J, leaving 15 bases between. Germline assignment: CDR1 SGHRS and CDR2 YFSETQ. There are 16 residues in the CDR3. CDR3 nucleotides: TGCGCCAGCAGCTTTAACCGGGCTTTCGGGAACACTGAAGCTTTCTTT. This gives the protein CASSFNRAFGNTEAFF.

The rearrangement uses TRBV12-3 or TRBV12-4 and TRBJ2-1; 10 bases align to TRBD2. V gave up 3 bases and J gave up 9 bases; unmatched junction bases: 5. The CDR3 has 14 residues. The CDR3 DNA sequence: TGTGCCAGCAGTTTTCTGTCTAGCGGGAGTGAGCAGTTCTTC. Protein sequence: CASSFLSSGSEQFF.

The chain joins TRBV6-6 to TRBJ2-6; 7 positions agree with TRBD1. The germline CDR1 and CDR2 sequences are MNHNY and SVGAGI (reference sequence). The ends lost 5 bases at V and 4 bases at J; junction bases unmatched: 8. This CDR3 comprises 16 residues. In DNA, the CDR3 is TGTGCCAGCAGTAGGGCAGACAGGGCCGGGGCCAACGTCCTGACTTTC. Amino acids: CASSRADRAGANVLTF.

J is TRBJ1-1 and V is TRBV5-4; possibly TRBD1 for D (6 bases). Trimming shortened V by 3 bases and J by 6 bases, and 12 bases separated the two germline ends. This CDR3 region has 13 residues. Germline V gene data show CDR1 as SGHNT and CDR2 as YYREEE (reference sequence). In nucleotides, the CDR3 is TGTGCCAGCAGCTCACAGGGTCGCCCTGAAGCTTTCTTT. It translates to CASSSQGRPEAFF.

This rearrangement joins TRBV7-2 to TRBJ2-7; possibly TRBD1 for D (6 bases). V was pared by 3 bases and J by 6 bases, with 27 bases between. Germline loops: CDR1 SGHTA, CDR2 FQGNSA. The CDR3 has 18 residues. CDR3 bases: TGTGCCAGCAGCTTTTGGGAGTATTCGAGGACAGTCGGACCCGAGCAGTACTTC. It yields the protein CASSFWEYSRTVGPEQYF.

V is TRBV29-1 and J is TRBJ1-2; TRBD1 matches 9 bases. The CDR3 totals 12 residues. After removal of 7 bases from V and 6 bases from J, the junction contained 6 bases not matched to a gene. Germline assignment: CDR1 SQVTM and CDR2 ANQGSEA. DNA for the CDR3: TGCAGCGCATACGGGGACAGGGATGGCTACACCTTC. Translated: CSAYGDRDGYTF.

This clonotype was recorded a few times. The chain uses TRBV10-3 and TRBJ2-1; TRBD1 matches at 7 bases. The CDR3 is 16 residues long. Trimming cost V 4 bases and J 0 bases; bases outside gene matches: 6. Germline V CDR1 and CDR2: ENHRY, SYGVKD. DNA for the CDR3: TGTGCCATCAGTGGCGGACAGGCGAGCTCCTACAATGAGCAGTTCTTC. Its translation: CAISGGQASSYNEQFF.

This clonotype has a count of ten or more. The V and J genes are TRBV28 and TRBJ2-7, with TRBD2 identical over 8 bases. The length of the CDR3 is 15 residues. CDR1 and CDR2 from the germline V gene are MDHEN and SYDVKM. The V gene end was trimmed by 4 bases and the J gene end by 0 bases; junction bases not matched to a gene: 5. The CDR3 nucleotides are TGTGCCAGCAGTTCCGGGAGGGGGAGCTCCTACGAGCAGTACTTC. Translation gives CASSSGRGSSYEQYF. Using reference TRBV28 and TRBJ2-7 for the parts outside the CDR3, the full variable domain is DVKVTQSSRYLVKRTGEKVFLECVQDMDHENMFWYRQDPGLGLRLIYFSYDVKMKEKGDIPEGYSVSREKKERFSLILESASTNQTSMYLCASSSGRGSSYEQYFGPGTRLTVT.

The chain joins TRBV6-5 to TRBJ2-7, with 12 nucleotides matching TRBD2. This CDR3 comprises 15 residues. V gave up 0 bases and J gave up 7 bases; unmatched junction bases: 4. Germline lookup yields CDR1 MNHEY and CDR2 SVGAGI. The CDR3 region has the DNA TGTGCCAGCAGTTACTCTCTAGCGGGGGGGCTAGAGCAGTACTTC. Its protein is CASSYSLAGGLEQYF.

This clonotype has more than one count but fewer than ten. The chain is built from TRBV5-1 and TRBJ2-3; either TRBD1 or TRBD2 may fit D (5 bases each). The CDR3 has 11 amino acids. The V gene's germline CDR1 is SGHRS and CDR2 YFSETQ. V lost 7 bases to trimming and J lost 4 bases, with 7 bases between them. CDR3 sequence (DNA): TGCGCCAGCCGGGACCCAGATACGCAGTATTTT. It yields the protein CASRDPDTQYF.

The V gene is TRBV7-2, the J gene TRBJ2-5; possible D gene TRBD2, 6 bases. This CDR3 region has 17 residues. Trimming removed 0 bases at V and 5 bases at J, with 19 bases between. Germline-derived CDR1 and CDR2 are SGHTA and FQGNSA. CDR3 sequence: CASSLALTGVGRETQYF. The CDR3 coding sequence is TGTGCCAGCAGCTTAGCACTTACGGGAGTCGGTCGGGAGACCCAGTACTTC.

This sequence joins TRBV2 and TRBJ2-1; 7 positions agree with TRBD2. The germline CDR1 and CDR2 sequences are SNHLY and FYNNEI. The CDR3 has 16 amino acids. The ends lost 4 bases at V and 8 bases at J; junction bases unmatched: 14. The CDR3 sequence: CASSGTAGALRYEQFF. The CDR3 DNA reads TGTGCCAGCAGTGGAACTGCGGGAGCCCTTAGGTATGAGCAGTTCTTC.

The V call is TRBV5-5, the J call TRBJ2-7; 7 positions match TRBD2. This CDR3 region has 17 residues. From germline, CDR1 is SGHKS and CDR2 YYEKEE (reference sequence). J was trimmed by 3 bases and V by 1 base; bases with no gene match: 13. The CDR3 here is CASSLWGGSELSYEQYF. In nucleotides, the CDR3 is TGTGCCAGCAGCTTGTGGGGGGGAAGCGAGTTAAGCTACGAGCAGTACTTC. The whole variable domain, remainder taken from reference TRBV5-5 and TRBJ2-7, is DAGVTQSPTHLIKTRGQQVTLRCSPISGHKSVSWYQQVLGQGPQFIFQYYEKEERGRGNFPDRFSARQFPNYSSELNVNALLLGDSALYLCASSLWGGSELSYEQYFGPGTRLTVT.

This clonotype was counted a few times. The CDR3 DNA is TGTGCCTGGAGTAATGGGGGACTAGCGGGAGGTGAGCAGTTCTTC. Translating it yields CAWSNGGLAGGEQFF. The chain couples TRBV30 to TRBJ2-1; 15 nucleotides line up with TRBD2. The CDR3 sequence is 15 residues long. Looked up from germline, CDR1 is GTSNPN and CDR2 is SVGIG (reference sequence). Trimming removed 2 bases from V and 9 bases from J; junction bases left unmatched: 5.

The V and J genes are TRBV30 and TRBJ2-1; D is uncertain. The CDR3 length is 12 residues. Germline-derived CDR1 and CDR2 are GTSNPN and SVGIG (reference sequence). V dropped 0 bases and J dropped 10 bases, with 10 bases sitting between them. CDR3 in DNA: TGTGCCTGGAGTGTAGGAAGGAAAGAGCAGTTCTTC. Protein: CAWSVGRKEQFF. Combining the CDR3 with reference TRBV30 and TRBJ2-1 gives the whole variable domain SQTIHQWPATLVQPVGSPLSLECTVEGTSNPNLYWYRQAAGRGLQLLFYSVGIGQISSEVPQNLSASRPQDRQFILSSKKLLLSDSGFYLCAWSVGRKEQFFGPGTRLTVL.

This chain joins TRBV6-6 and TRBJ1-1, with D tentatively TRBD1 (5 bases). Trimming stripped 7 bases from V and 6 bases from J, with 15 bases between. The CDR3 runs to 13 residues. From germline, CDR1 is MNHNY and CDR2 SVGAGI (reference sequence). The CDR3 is CASTTQGAAEAFF. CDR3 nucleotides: TGTGCCAGCACCACCCAAGGGGCCGCTGAAGCTTTCTTT.

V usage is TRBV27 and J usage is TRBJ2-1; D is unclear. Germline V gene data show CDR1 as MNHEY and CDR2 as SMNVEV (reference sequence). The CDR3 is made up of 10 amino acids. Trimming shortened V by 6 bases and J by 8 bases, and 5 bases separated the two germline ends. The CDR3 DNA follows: TGTGCCAGCAGGTGTCATGAGCAGTTCTTC. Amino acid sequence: CASRCHEQFF.

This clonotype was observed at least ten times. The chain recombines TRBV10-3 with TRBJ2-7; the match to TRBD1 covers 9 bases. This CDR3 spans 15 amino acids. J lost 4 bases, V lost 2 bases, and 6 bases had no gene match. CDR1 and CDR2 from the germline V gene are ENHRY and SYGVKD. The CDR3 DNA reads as TGTGCCATCAGTGAGCCGGGACAGGGACCGTACGAGCAGTACTTC. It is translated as CAISEPGQGPYEQYF.

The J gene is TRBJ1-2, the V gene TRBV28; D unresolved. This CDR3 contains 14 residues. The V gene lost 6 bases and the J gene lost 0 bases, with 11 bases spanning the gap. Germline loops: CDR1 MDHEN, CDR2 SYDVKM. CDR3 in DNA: TGTGCCAGCAGCCTGACACTTACTAACTATGGCTACACCTTC. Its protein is CASSLTLTNYGYTF.